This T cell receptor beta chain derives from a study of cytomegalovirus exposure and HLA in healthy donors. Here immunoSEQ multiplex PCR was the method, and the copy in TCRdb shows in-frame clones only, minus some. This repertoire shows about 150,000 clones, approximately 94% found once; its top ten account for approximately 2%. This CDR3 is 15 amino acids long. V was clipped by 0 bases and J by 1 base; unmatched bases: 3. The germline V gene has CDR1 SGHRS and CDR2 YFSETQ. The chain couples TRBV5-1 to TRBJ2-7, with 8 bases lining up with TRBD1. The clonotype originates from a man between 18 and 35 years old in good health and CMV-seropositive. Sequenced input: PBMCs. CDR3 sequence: CASSLDRGTSYEQYF. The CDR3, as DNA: TGCGCCAGCAGCTTGGACAGGGGGACATCCTACGAGCAGTACTTC.